The present T cell receptor (beta chain) was sequenced within a study of cytomegalovirus exposure and HLA in healthy donors. Germline V gives CDR1 SGHDN, CDR2 FVKESK. The ends lost 1 base at V and 4 bases at J; junction bases unmatched: 2. This CDR3 has 16 amino acids. This clone has just one count. The antigen is undetermined. Study findings and constraints: The tendency of first-cohort TCR clusters to co-occur in the 120 or so validation repertoires emerged from a later analysis. Cytomegalovirus association was listed for 170 or so TCR beta chains. A few CMV-associated chains were confirmed in vitro to be specific for CMV antigens.

Profiling relied on immunoSEQ multiplex PCR, and the TCRdb table lists in-frame clones only, not all of them. The table shows about 170,000 clones, with about 95% occurring only once. The sequenced sample was PBMCs. This TCR was recovered from a woman between 18 and 29 years old in good health and CMV-seronegative. The V and J genes are TRBV14 and TRBJ2-2, with 11 bases fitting TRBD2. CDR3 nucleotide sequence: TGTGCCAGCAGCCAAGGACTAGCGGGGCTCACCGGGGAGCTGTTTTTT. Amino acid sequence: CASSQGLAGLTGELFF.